This TCR beta chain was sequenced during a study of circulating and synovial CD4+ cells in juvenile arthritis. Study-wide results and limits: Compared with bulk blood, circulating pathogenic-like lymphocytes shared substantially more CDR3 sequences with synovial T cells. Shared-clonotype fractions with synovium likely underestimate full repertoire overlap.

V shed 6 bases and J 3 bases; nucleotides not matched to a gene: 11. The CDR3 totals 15 residues. Germline V gives CDR1 SGHTA, CDR2 FQGNSA. The assay was immunoSEQ multiplex PCR, and TCRdb's table has in-frame clones only and misses some. The sample holds roughly 2,200 clones, about 91% seen once. Remarks on this clone: The antigen remains undetermined.

PBMCs were sorted for HLA-DR+CD14-CD3+CD4+CD25low/- cells. Input material: HLA-DR+ CD4+ T cells from blood. The subset: circulating pathogenic-like lymphocytes, sorted as HLA-DR+CD14-CD3+CD4+CD25low/- blood T cells. The TCR was taken from a human donor with juvenile idiopathic arthritis. The chain is built from TRBV7-2 and TRBJ2-7, with 7 bases that match TRBD1. In DNA, the CDR3 is TGTGCCAGCAGGCTGAGGGACAGTCCAAGCTACGAGCAGTACTTC. Amino acids: CASRLRDSPSYEQYF.